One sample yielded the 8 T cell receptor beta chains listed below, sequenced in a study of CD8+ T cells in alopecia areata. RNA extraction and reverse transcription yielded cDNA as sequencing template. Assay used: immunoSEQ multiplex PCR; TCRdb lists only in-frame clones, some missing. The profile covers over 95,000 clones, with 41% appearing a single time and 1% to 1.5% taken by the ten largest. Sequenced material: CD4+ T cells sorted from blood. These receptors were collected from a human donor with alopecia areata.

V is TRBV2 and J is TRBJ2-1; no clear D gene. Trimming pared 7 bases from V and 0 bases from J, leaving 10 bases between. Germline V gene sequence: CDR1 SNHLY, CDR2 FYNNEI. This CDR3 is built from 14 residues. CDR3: CASMQQSSYNEQFF. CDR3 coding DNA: TGTGCCAGCATGCAGCAGAGCTCCTACAATGAGCAGTTCTTC.

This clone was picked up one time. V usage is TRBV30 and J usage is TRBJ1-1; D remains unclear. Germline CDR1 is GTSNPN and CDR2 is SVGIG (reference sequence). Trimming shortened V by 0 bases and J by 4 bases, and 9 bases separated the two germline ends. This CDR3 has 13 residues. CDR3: CAWSVSLATEAFF. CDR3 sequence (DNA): TGTGCCTGGAGTGTATCATTAGCCACTGAAGCTTTCTTT.

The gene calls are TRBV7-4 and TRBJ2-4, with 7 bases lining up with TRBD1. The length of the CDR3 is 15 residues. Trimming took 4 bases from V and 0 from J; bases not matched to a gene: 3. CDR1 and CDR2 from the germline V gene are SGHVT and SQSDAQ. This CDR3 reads CASSSDRVAKNIQYF. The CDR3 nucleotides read TGTGCCAGCAGCTCCGACAGGGTAGCCAAAAACATTCAGTACTTC.

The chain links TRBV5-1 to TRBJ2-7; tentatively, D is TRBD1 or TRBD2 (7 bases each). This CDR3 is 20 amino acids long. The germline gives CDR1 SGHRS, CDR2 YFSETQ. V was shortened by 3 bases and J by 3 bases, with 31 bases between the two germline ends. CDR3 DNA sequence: TGCGCCAGCAGCTCGAACCCGACAGGGCTAGGGACTACCTCCAACTACGAGCAGTACTTC. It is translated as CASSSNPTGLGTTSNYEQYF.

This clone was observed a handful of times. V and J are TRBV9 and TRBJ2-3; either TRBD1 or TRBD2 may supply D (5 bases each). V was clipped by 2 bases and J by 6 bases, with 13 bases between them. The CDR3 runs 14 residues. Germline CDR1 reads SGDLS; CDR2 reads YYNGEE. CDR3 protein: CASSVGGPLDTQYF. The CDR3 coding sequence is TGTGCCAGCAGCGTTGGGGGACCTCTCGATACGCAGTATTTT.

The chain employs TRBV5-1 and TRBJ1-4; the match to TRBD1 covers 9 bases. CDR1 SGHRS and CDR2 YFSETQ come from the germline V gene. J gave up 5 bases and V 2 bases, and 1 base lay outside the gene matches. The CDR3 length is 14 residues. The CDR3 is CASSFGQGNEKLFF. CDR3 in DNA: TGCGCCAGCAGCTTCGGACAGGGGAATGAAAAACTGTTTTTT.

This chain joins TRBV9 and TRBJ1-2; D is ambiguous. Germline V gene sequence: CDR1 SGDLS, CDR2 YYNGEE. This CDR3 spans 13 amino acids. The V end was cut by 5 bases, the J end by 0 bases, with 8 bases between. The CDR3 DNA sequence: TGTGCCAGCAGTTTAGACCCTAACTATGGCTACACCTTC. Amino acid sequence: CASSLDPNYGYTF.

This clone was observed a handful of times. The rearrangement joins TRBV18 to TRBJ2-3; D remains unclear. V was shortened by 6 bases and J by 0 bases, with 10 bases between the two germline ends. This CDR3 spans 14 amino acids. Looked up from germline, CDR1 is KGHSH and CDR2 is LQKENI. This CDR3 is CASSLDRSTDTQYF. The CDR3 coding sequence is TGTGCCAGCTCGCTGGACCGAAGCACAGATACGCAGTATTTT.